Following are 23 T cell receptor beta chains from one sample sequenced in a study of regulatory T cells in long-lasting Graves disease. Time point denoted: newly diagnosed GD, antithyroid drugs for less than 3 months. Extracted PBMC RNA gave rise to the TCR library. Library construction for TCR beta used iRepertoire HTBI primers and Arm-PCR of CDR3 regions. One entry per CDR3 protein results from TCRdb running MiXCR on the multiplex PCR reads. The table shows under 250,000 distinct CDR3 sequences, with roughly 20% occurring only once. The same data also went into a second study, on T cells in Graves' hyperthyroidism and ophthalmopathy.

The input for sequencing was peripheral blood mononuclear cells (PBMCs), taken at new diagnosis, from a patient treated with antithyroid drugs. These receptors all stem from a young woman with Graves disease.

This clonotype was seen many times. The chain carries TRBV20-1 and TRBJ1-2; TRBD1 is a possible D gene (6 bases). Germline assignment: CDR1 DFQATT and CDR2 SNEGSKA (reference sequence). The CDR3 covers 13 residues. The germline V and J ends were trimmed by 4 bases and 5 bases, with 14 bases remaining between them. The CDR3 loop is CSATPRDTYGYTF. Written as DNA, the CDR3 is TGCAGTGCTACCCCCCGGGACACGTATGGCTACACCTTC.

This clonotype was detected many times. This CDR3 is CSARSHGTGKETQYF. The CDR3 region has the DNA TGCAGTGCTAGATCGCACGGGACTGGAAAAGAGACCCAGTACTTC. The chain joins TRBV20-1 to TRBJ2-5, with D possibly being TRBD2 (6 bases). The germline V gene has CDR1 DFQATT and CDR2 SNEGSKA (reference sequence). The CDR3 is 15 residues long. Trimming pared 2 bases from V and 3 bases from J, leaving 16 bases between.

This clonotype was found many times. The chain recombines TRBV6-1 with TRBJ2-6, with D possibly TRBD1 on 6 matching bases. V was trimmed by 6 bases and J by 4 bases, leaving 13 bases between them. The CDR3 contains 15 residues. Germline CDR1 is MNHNS and CDR2 is SASEGT. CDR3 coding DNA: TGTGCCAGCAGACAGGGTGGATCCGGGGCCAACGTCCTGACTTTC. Its protein is CASRQGGSGANVLTF.

This clonotype has at least ten counts. The rearrangement joins TRBV6-1 to TRBJ2-7; D may be TRBD1 (6 bases). The V end was cut by 6 bases, the J end by 3 bases, with 15 bases between. The CDR3 covers 14 residues. Per germline, CDR1 MNHNS and CDR2 SASEGT. The DNA for the CDR3 is TGTGCCAGCAGCCTAGGACAGTCGGGCTACGAGCAGTACTTC. This codes for CASSLGQSGYEQYF.

This clonotype was counted between two and nine times. The chain is built from TRBV19 and TRBJ2-6; the D is unclear. Per germline, CDR1 LNHDA and CDR2 SQIVND (reference sequence). This CDR3 has 14 residues. V lost 1 base and J lost 0, with 1 base in between. As DNA, the CDR3 is TGTGCCAGTAGTATAGGCTCTGGGGCCAACGTCCTGACTTTC. Translation: CASSIGSGANVLTF.

This clonotype was counted at least ten times. The chain joins TRBV28 to TRBJ1-1; 8 bases are shared with TRBD1. Unmatched junction bases numbered 6, after V lost 5 bases and J lost 1 base. Germline CDR1 reads MDHEN; CDR2 reads SYDVKM. The CDR3 contains 15 residues. The CDR3 reads CASSNGQGWNTEAFF. The CDR3 DNA is TGTGCCAGCAGTAACGGACAGGGTTGGAACACTGAAGCTTTCTTT.

The table lists this clonotype with many counts. V and J are TRBV7-2 and TRBJ2-5, with 8 positions matching TRBD2. Trimming cost V 1 base and J 4 bases; bases outside gene matches: 8. Germline values: CDR1 SGHTA, CDR2 FQGNSA. The CDR3 is 16 residues long. The CDR3 nucleotides read TGTGCCAGCAGCTTAGAGGCCCGGGGGGGGGGAGAGACCCAGTACTTC. Translated: CASSLEARGGGETQYF.

This clonotype was detected many times. The rearrangement joins TRBV11-3 to TRBJ1-1; the match to TRBD1 covers 8 bases. V gave up 5 bases and J gave up 3 bases; unmatched junction bases: 5. This CDR3 has 14 amino acids. Germline V CDR1 and CDR2: SGHNT, YENEEA. This chain's CDR3 is CASSPGQGHTEAFF. The CDR3 bases are TGTGCCAGCAGCCCAGGACAGGGACACACTGAAGCTTTCTTT. Based on the CDR3 plus reference TRBV11-3 and TRBJ1-1, the full variable domain is EAGVVQSPRYKIIEKKQPVAFWCNPISGHNTLYWYLQNLGQGPELLIRYENEEAVDDSQLPKDRFSAERLKGVDSTLKIQPAELGDSAVYLCASSPGQGHTEAFFGQGTRLTVV.

This clonotype was counted ten times or more. The rearrangement uses TRBV15 and TRBJ1-3; possibly TRBD1 for D (6 bases). V was shortened by 0 bases and J by 8 bases, with 17 bases between the two germline ends. The CDR3 length is 16 residues. Germline V lookup: CDR1 LNHNV, CDR2 YYDKDF (reference sequence). The CDR3, as DNA: TGTGCCACCAGCAGAGATACGAACAGGGTGTTCGACACCATATATTTT. Amino acid sequence: CATSRDTNRVFDTIYF.

The chain joins TRBV6-1 to TRBJ1-1, with TRBD1 as a possible D gene (5 bases). Germline loops: CDR1 MNHNS, CDR2 SASEGT. CDR3 length: 13 amino acids. Trimming shortened V by 7 bases and J by 1 base, and 10 bases separated the two germline ends. The DNA for the CDR3 is TGTGCCAGCACCCCCCAGGGGAACACTGAAGCTTTCTTT. This translates into CASTPQGNTEAFF.

Ten or more counts support this clonotype. V is TRBV7-2 and J is TRBJ2-1, with a possible D match to TRBD2 (6 bases). Germline V CDR1 and CDR2: SGHTA, FQGNSA. V was clipped by 3 bases and J by 10 bases, with 22 bases between them. CDR3 size: 16 residues. The chain's CDR3 is CASSFPAGTFFREQFF. The CDR3 DNA follows: TGTGCCAGCAGCTTTCCGGCGGGAACTTTTTTTCGGGAGCAGTTCTTC.

In its sample, this clonotype was seen many times. As DNA, the CDR3 is TGCGCCAGCAGCCAAGGCGCAGGGGGCGCGGGGCAAGAGACCCAGTACTTC. As protein: CASSQGAGGAGQETQYF. This chain joins TRBV4-1 and TRBJ2-5; 8 bases are a match to TRBD1. Germline CDR1 reads MGHRA; CDR2 reads YSYEKL. The CDR3 runs to 17 residues. J was trimmed by 2 bases and V by 1 base; bases with no gene match: 9.

In this sample, this clonotype turned up many times. The V call is TRBV18, the J call TRBJ1-5; the match to TRBD1 covers 9 bases. This CDR3 spans 14 amino acids. Germline V lookup: CDR1 KGHSH, CDR2 LQKENI. V gave up 8 bases and J gave up 4 bases; unmatched junction bases: 6. The CDR3 bases are TGTGCCAGCACCGACAGGGGGACAAATCAGCCCCAGCATTTT. Amino acids: CASTDRGTNQPQHF.

This clonotype came up many times. This chain uses TRBV20-1 with TRBJ2-2, with a weak D call TRBD1 (5 bases). CDR1 is DFQATT and CDR2 is SNEGSKA in the germline V gene (reference sequence). Trimming shortened V by 0 bases and J by 7 bases, and 6 bases separated the two germline ends. The CDR3 is 12 residues long. CDR3: CSARDRVGELFF. CDR3 DNA sequence: TGCAGTGCTAGAGACAGGGTCGGGGAGCTGTTTTTT.

This clonotype was detected many times. This rearrangement joins TRBV7-2 to TRBJ2-5; D ambiguous. Germline V lookup: CDR1 SGHTA, CDR2 FQGNSA. V was cut by 3 bases and J by 4 bases, with 6 bases left in between. CDR3 length: 12 amino acids. The CDR3 sequence: CASSFSGETQYF. For the CDR3, the DNA is TGTGCCAGCAGCTTTAGTGGAGAGACCCAGTACTTC.

This clonotype appeared many times. The chain is built from TRBV7-6 and TRBJ2-7; the D is unclear. This CDR3 is 13 amino acids long. Germline CDR1 reads SGHVS; CDR2 reads FNYEAQ. V was pared by 6 bases and J by 1 base, with 10 bases between. This chain's CDR3 is CASSPDGSYEQYF. In DNA form, the CDR3 reads TGTGCCAGCAGTCCGGACGGATCCTACGAGCAGTACTTC.

This clonotype has a count of ten or more. J is TRBJ1-2 and V is TRBV4-1; the D is unclear. CDR1 is MGHRA and CDR2 is YSYEKL in the germline V gene. The CDR3 covers 13 residues. Trimming stripped 0 bases from V and 4 bases from J, with 6 bases between. In DNA form, the CDR3 reads TGCGCCAGCAGCCAAGATGGAACCTATGGCTACACCTTC. This sequence encodes CASSQDGTYGYTF.

The chain uses TRBV6-1 and TRBJ1-6, with D maybe TRBD1 (6 bases). Germline values: CDR1 MNHNS, CDR2 SASEGT. Between the trimmed V and J ends, which lost 7 bases and 10 bases, there was a span of 20 bases. The CDR3 extends over 15 amino acids. CDR3: CASTPRGRGESPLHF. The DNA for the CDR3 is TGTGCCAGCACCCCAAGGGGCAGGGGTGAATCACCCCTCCACTTT.

This clonotype was counted only a few times. This rearrangement joins TRBV6-2 or TRBV6-3 to TRBJ2-1; 8 bases agree with TRBD2. V lost 2 bases to trimming and J lost 16 bases; unmatched junction nucleotides: 16. Germline lookup yields CDR1 MNHEY and CDR2 SVGEGT. The CDR3 spans 15 residues. The CDR3 DNA reads as TGTGCCAGCAGTTACGAAGCTGGCGGGGGGTCCTTGAGTTTCTTC. Translating it yields CASSYEAGGGSLSFF.

This clonotype came up many times. The gene calls are TRBV6-1 and TRBJ1-2, with 7 nucleotides matching TRBD1. Germline trimming cut 6 bases from V and 0 bases from J; bases unmatched to any gene: 10. This CDR3 spans 16 amino acids. Per germline, CDR1 MNHNS and CDR2 SASEGT. CDR3 coding DNA: TGTGCCAGCAGCCTAGGACCGGGACAGACTAACTATGGCTACACCTTC. Its translation is CASSLGPGQTNYGYTF.

Points on this clonotype: A junction end diverges from the germline sequence, so it may reflect a read error. This chain uses TRBV28 with TRBJ1-1, with a possible D match to TRBD1 (5 bases). The CDR3 is made up of 12 amino acids. Germline values: CDR1 MDHEN, CDR2 SYDVKM. The CDR3 coding sequence is TGTGCCAGCAGTTTATTACCGGGACGAGCTCTCTTT. Translated, it gives CASSLLPGRALF.

The V and J genes are TRBV9 and TRBJ2-7; D gene ambiguous. The V and J ends lost 0 bases and 6 bases respectively, with 10 bases between them. Germline V CDR1 and CDR2: SGDLS, YYNGEE. The CDR3 runs to 13 residues. The CDR3 sequence is CASSVVSVGEQYF. CDR3 nucleotide sequence: TGTGCCAGCAGCGTAGTTTCTGTTGGCGAGCAGTACTTC.

This rearrangement joins TRBV28 to TRBJ2-7, with 8 positions matching TRBD1. CDR1 and CDR2 (germline): MDHEN, SYDVKM. V lost 4 bases and J lost 12; bases outside the gene matches: 14. The length of the CDR3 is 14 residues. The DNA of the CDR3 is TGTGCCAGCAGTTCCGGACAGGGCCATATAACGCCGTACTTC. It is translated as CASSSGQGHITPYF.